This T cell receptor (beta chain) was found in a study of CD8+ T cells in alopecia areata. Turning to the study itself: After 6 to 18 months of tofacitinib, follow-up continued 6 months off drug.

Alopecia areata patients provided lesional scalp punch biopsies and peripheral blood, both collected for the study. This clone has only one observation. Its antigen is not identified. Notes on the study in general: Lesional tissue from the scalp (especially in alopecia totalis/universalis) showed higher clonality than normal scalp.

Losses at the gene ends were 3 bases for V and 1 base for J; bases not matched to a gene: 13. There are 20 residues in the CDR3. In germline, CDR1 is SGHRS, CDR2 YFSETQ. In each case, RNA was isolated and then reverse transcribed into cDNA as the sequencing template. Produced via immunoSEQ multiplex PCR; TCRdb's table is partial and in-frame only. The table lists about 98,000 clones, under 45% of them singletons, with 0.79% in the top ten. The chain joins TRBV5-1 to TRBJ2-3; TRBD2 agrees at 14 bases. The specimen was CD4+ T cells sorted from blood. This TCR was sampled from a human donor with alopecia areata. The CDR3 region has the DNA TGCGCCAGCAGCTCGACTTCCGGGACTAGCGGGAGATCGGGCACAGATACGCAGTATTTT. Protein product: CASSSTSGTSGRSGTDTQYF.